Following are 11 T cell receptor beta chains from one sample sequenced in a study of shared clonotypes between healthy human individuals. TCRdb's copy holds only in-frame clones and misses some; the assay was immunoSEQ multiplex PCR. The sample has around 990,000 clones, about 80% seen once. Sequencing was performed on memory CD4+ T cells from PBMCs. Stated subset: CD45RA-negative fraction. All receptors come from a man aged 18-30 years in good health. Some clones in this sample may be carry-over from other donors' samples.

The V and J genes are TRBV28 and TRBJ2-2; D call uncertain. This CDR3 is built from 14 residues. Germline CDR1 and CDR2: MDHEN and SYDVKM. Trimming cost V 1 base and J 4 bases, with 7 bases left between them. The CDR3, as DNA: TGTGCCAGCAGTTTATTTGGCAGCACCGGGGAGCTGTTTTTT. Its translation: CASSLFGSTGELFF.

The J gene is TRBJ2-7, the V gene TRBV5-5; 9 nucleotides agree with TRBD2. This CDR3 is 14 amino acids long. Germline V gives CDR1 SGHKS, CDR2 YYEKEE (reference sequence). The junction had 5 bases not matched to a gene; V was cut back by 1 base and J by 6 bases. The CDR3 sequence is CASSLTSGPAEQYF. CDR3 sequence (DNA): TGTGCCAGCAGCTTGACTAGCGGGCCGGCCGAGCAGTACTTC.

The chain links TRBV7-8 to TRBJ2-1; D might be TRBD2 (5 bases). The germline CDR1 and CDR2 sequences are SGHVS and FQNEAQ. The CDR3 length is 15 residues. V was trimmed by 5 bases and J by 0 bases, leaving 11 bases between them. The CDR3 loop reads CASSRGPGSYNEQFF. CDR3 nucleotide sequence: TGTGCCAGCAGCAGAGGGCCGGGCTCCTACAATGAGCAGTTCTTC.

The genes are TRBV27 and TRBJ2-1, with a tentative D call TRBD2 (5 bases). Germline values: CDR1 MNHEY, CDR2 SMNVEV (reference sequence). Trimming removed 2 bases at V and 7 bases at J, with 12 bases between. This CDR3 contains 14 residues. The CDR3 region is CASSLDSPGNEQFF. The CDR3 region has the DNA TGTGCCAGCAGTTTAGACTCCCCGGGGAATGAGCAGTTCTTC.

V usage is TRBV7-9 and J usage is TRBJ2-1; D unclear. In germline, CDR1 is SEHNR, CDR2 FQNEAQ (reference sequence). Trimming took 0 bases from V and 5 from J, leaving 11 bases between them. The CDR3 extends over 15 amino acids. The CDR3 spells CASSLAAIGNNEQFF. CDR3 coding DNA: TGTGCCAGCAGCTTAGCGGCTATTGGGAACAATGAGCAGTTCTTC.

The table lists this clone with a few counts. The chain combines TRBV19 with TRBJ1-5; TRBD1 agrees at 9 bases. This CDR3 is 17 amino acids long. V lost 5 bases and J lost 3; bases outside the gene matches: 11. CDR1 is LNHDA and CDR2 is SQIVND in the germline V gene (reference sequence). CDR3 amino acids: CASSLFGGQGFNQPQHF. Here the CDR3 DNA reads TGTGCCAGTAGTTTGTTTGGGGGACAGGGATTCAATCAGCCCCAGCATTTT.

This chain joins TRBV28 and TRBJ1-2; 8 bases line up with TRBD1. Per germline, CDR1 MDHEN and CDR2 SYDVKM. The V and J ends lost 6 bases and 11 bases, in that order; junction bases with no gene match: 8. The CDR3 contains 12 residues. CDR3 loop: CASSLQGGRYTF. CDR3 nucleotides: TGTGCCAGCAGCTTACAGGGGGGGCGGTACACCTTC.

This rearrangement joins TRBV9 to TRBJ2-1, with 10 positions matching TRBD2. Germline CDR1 and CDR2: SGDLS and YYNGEE. CDR3 length: 17 residues. Trimming cost V 4 bases and J 7 bases; bases outside gene matches: 14. CDR3 coding DNA: TGTGCCAGCAGCCCAGGGGGTAGCGGGAGGTTTAGGAATGAGCAGTTCTTC. This gives the protein CASSPGGSGRFRNEQFF.

This clone came up once. The CDR3 nucleotides read TGTGCCTGGAGTGTACTTTTGGCGGTCCGCGAGCAGTACTTC. Translation: CAWSVLLAVREQYF. The chain is built from TRBV30 and TRBJ2-7; D is undetermined. V gave up 0 bases and J gave up 6 bases, with 15 bases separating them. Germline CDR1 GTSNPN, CDR2 SVGIG (reference sequence). The CDR3 sequence is 14 residues long.

The CDR3 here is CASSVVWSGTGELFF. The CDR3 DNA is TGTGCCAGCAGCGTAGTTTGGTCTGGAACCGGGGAGCTGTTTTTT. The gene calls are TRBV9 and TRBJ2-2; D remains ambiguous. V lost 0 bases to trimming and J lost 5 bases, with 11 bases between them. Germline CDR1 and CDR2: SGDLS and YYNGEE. The CDR3 extends over 15 amino acids.

The V and J genes are TRBV30 and TRBJ2-3; D is undetermined. Per the germline V gene, CDR1 is GTSNPN and CDR2 is SVGIG (reference sequence). V gave up 2 bases and J gave up 2 bases, with 5 bases separating them. The CDR3 is 12 residues long. The chain's CDR3 is CAWSLITDTQYF. DNA of the CDR3: TGTGCCTGGAGTCTTATCACAGATACGCAGTATTTT.